The source of this T cell receptor (beta chain) is a study of cytomegalovirus exposure and HLA in healthy donors. Study-wide context: Approximately 85 million unique TCRs from HLA-typed donors were held in an early data release. Membership in the Caucasian-associated ancestry cluster was found for about four fifths of roughly 400 genotyped donors. The study, taken as a whole, reports: One variant, a missense change in DCLRE1C, was linked in a later analysis to TCR beta V- and J-gene trimming.

As for this clone: Antigen unknown.

13 Jbeta primers and 60 Vbeta primers were used for the PCR. Original processing methods: Around 9.9 million shared chains were among the 80 million or so unique TCR beta chains that a later analysis counted. Assay used: immunoSEQ multiplex PCR; TCRdb lists only in-frame clones, some missing. The V and J calls and clone size are taken from that table; D and trimming were inferred from the DNA. The profile shows 99,000 or so clones, around 75% of them singletons. The V gene's germline CDR1 is MGHRA and CDR2 YSYEKL. The CDR3 is 17 amino acids. Trimming took 1 base from V and 7 from J, leaving 19 bases between them.

The chain links TRBV4-1 to TRBJ2-2; a weak D match, TRBD2 (8 bases). The sequence was obtained from a man aged 35 to 55 in good health and CMV-seronegative. The specimen sequenced was PBMCs. CDR3 sequence reads: CASSQVGGGRNIGELFF. CDR3 coding DNA: TGCGCCAGCAGCCAAGTAGGGGGCGGGAGGAATATCGGGGAGCTGTTTTTT.